The 22 T cell receptor beta chains listed next were all sequenced from one sample in a study of cytomegalovirus exposure and HLA in healthy donors. Sequenced by immunoSEQ multiplex PCR; TCRdb stores in-frame clones only, minus some. The sample lists about 79,000 clones, 93% occurring once. Sequenced sample: PBMCs. The receptors come from a woman aged 30 to 39 in good health and CMV-seronegative.

This chain joins TRBV6-6 and TRBJ1-1; 10 bases are a match to TRBD1. This CDR3 is built from 15 residues. The germline CDR1 and CDR2 sequences are MNHNY and SVGAGI (reference sequence). The J segment lost 0 bases and the V segment lost 6 bases, leaving 4 bases of the junction unmatched. The CDR3: CASRGQGGMNTEAFF. CDR3 nucleotides: TGTGCCAGCAGAGGACAGGGGGGAATGAACACTGAAGCTTTCTTT.

As to this clone: One end of the junction varies from germline; a read error may be responsible. The genes are TRBV7-2 and TRBJ2-2; no reliable D call. CDR1 is SGHTA and CDR2 is FQGNSA in the germline V gene. This CDR3 has 16 amino acids. In DNA form, the CDR3 reads TGTGCCAGCAGCCCAAACTCTTACTCGAATACCGGGGAGCTGTTTTTT. Translation: CASSPNSYSNTGELFF.

Here the CDR3 DNA reads TGTGCCAGCAGCTTAGGAGGGGAGCGGGGGTGGGCTGGAAACACCATATATTTT. This translates into CASSLGGERGWAGNTIYF. The chain carries TRBV11-3 and TRBJ1-3; possibly TRBD1 for D (5 bases). Trimming cost V 1 base and J 2 bases, with 18 bases left between them. CDR1 SGHNT and CDR2 YENEEA come from the germline V gene. The CDR3 extends over 18 amino acids.

The chain links TRBV19 to TRBJ1-2, with 7 bases fitting TRBD1. The CDR3 is 16 amino acids. Germline CDR1 LNHDA, CDR2 SQIVND (reference sequence). With V trimmed by 4 bases and J by 4 bases, 12 bases remained unmatched. CDR3 nucleotide sequence: TGTGCCAGTAGTAACGATGTGGCAGGGGGTAGCTATGGCTACACCTTC. It encodes CASSNDVAGGSYGYTF.

The chain has TRBV5-1 and TRBJ1-2; 7 nucleotides match TRBD1. This CDR3 comprises 18 residues. V shed 3 bases and J 0 bases; nucleotides not matched to a gene: 14. Germline V gene data show CDR1 as SGHRS and CDR2 as YFSETQ. CDR3 in amino acids: CASSSLGDRKASNYGYTF. As DNA, the CDR3 is TGCGCCAGCAGCTCCCTGGGGGACAGAAAAGCGTCTAACTATGGCTACACCTTC.

The chain is built from TRBV6-4 and TRBJ1-2, with 7 positions matching TRBD1. The V and J ends lost 0 bases and 2 bases, in that order; junction bases with no gene match: 3. Germline lookup yields CDR1 MRHNA and CDR2 SNTAGT. The CDR3 contains 15 residues. The CDR3, as DNA: TGTGCCAGCAGTGACTCCGCGACAGGGAACTATGGCTACACCTTC. This gives the protein CASSDSATGNYGYTF.

The chain couples TRBV28 to TRBJ1-5; TRBD1 is a possible D gene (6 bases). Trimming stripped 2 bases from V and 2 bases from J, with 13 bases between. Germline values: CDR1 MDHEN, CDR2 SYDVKM. The CDR3 consists of 16 residues. Here the CDR3 reads CASSLNQGSGNQPQHF. CDR3 coding DNA: TGTGCCAGCAGTTTAAATCAGGGGTCGGGCAATCAGCCCCAGCATTTT.

In DNA, the CDR3 is TGTGCCAGCAGTGAAGCTGGTGGGCGAGCAGATACGCAGTATTTT. It yields the protein CASSEAGGRADTQYF. The V call is TRBV6-1, the J call TRBJ2-3; no firm D call. This CDR3 is built from 15 residues. Germline lookup yields CDR1 MNHNS and CDR2 SASEGT. The V gene lost 0 bases and the J gene lost 4 bases, with 11 bases spanning the gap.

The genes are TRBV7-9 and TRBJ1-6; TRBD1 might be the D (6 bases). Trimming removed 0 bases from V and 8 bases from J, with 11 bases in between. The CDR3 has 15 residues. Per the germline V gene, CDR1 is SEHNR and CDR2 is FQNEAQ (reference sequence). CDR3 loop: CASSLARQGHSPLHF. The CDR3 bases are TGTGCCAGCAGCTTAGCTCGGCAGGGGCATTCACCCCTCCACTTT. Full variable domain (missing parts from reference TRBV7-9 and TRBJ1-6): DTGVSQNPRHKITKRGQNVTFRCDPISEHNRLYWYRQTLGQGPEFLTYFQNEAQLEKSRLLSDRFSAERPKGSFSTLEIQRTEQGDSAMYLCASSLARQGHSPLHFGNGTRLTVT.

V and J are TRBV28 and TRBJ2-2; 8 nucleotides line up with TRBD2. Germline CDR1 is MDHEN and CDR2 is SYDVKM. After removal of 6 bases from V and 7 bases from J, the junction contained 13 bases not matched to a gene. The CDR3 is made up of 16 amino acids. The CDR3 DNA reads as TGTGCCAGCAGGTCCTCGGGAGGGGCTCGGCGCGGGGAGCTGTTTTTT. As protein: CASRSSGGARRGELFF.

The chain joins TRBV30 to TRBJ1-1; D not resolved. The CDR3 is 12 amino acids. V dropped 2 bases and J dropped 3 bases, with 7 bases sitting between them. CDR1 is GTSNPN, CDR2 SVGIG, per germline (reference sequence). This chain's CDR3 is CAWSPSHTEAFF. The DNA for the CDR3 is TGTGCCTGGAGTCCGTCTCACACTGAAGCTTTCTTT.

In this sample, this clone turned up once. The J gene is TRBJ2-5, the V gene TRBV2; 9 bases fit TRBD2. V gave up 10 bases and J gave up 1 base; unmatched junction bases: 13. Germline V gives CDR1 SNHLY, CDR2 FYNNEI. The CDR3 totals 16 residues. The CDR3, as DNA: TGTGCCAAGTCGATGGGGCGCGGGGGGGTCCAAGAGACCCAGTACTTC. It is translated as CAKSMGRGGVQETQYF.

The chain uses TRBV15 and TRBJ2-2, with D maybe TRBD2 (5 bases). Trimming removed 0 bases from V and 5 bases from J, with 19 bases in between. The germline V gene encodes CDR1 LNHNV and CDR2 YYDKDF (reference sequence). This CDR3 spans 18 amino acids. The CDR3 region has the DNA TGTGCCACCAGCAGAGATCTCGGTGGTGGAGGTGGGACCGGGGAGCTGTTTTTT. Translation: CATSRDLGGGGGTGELFF.

This chain uses TRBV10-3 with TRBJ2-7; D possibly corresponds to TRBD2 (6 bases). The germline gives CDR1 ENHRY, CDR2 SYGVKD. This CDR3 contains 13 residues. With 10 bases removed from V and 0 bases from J, the gap between germline ends came to 13 bases. Written as DNA, the CDR3 is TGTGCCACCAGGGAGGAGGTCTCCTACGAGCAGTACTTC. As protein: CATREEVSYEQYF.

The chain joins TRBV18 to TRBJ1-3; weak D call: TRBD1 (5 bases). CDR1 KGHSH and CDR2 LQKENI come from the germline V gene. This CDR3 is built from 15 residues. V was cut by 5 bases and J by 2 bases, with 13 bases left in between. CDR3 DNA sequence: TGTGCCAGCTCAACGACTGACAGTACTGGAAACACCATATATTTT. It codes for CASSTTDSTGNTIYF. Looking up the rest from reference TRBV18 and TRBJ1-3 gives the full variable domain: NAGVMQNPRHLVRRRGQEARLRCSPMKGHSHVYWYRQLPEEGLKFMVYLQKENIIDESGMPKERFSAEFPKEGPSILRIQQVVRGDSAAYFCASSTTDSTGNTIYFGEGSWLTVV.

This chain joins TRBV21-1 and TRBJ1-2. TRBV21-1 is an annotated pseudogene. This CDR3 spans 11 amino acids. The CDR3, as DNA: TGTGCCGGATGGGGGGACTATGGCTACACCTTC. Its protein product is CAGWGDYGYTF.

The gene calls are TRBV2 and TRBJ1-1; tentative D call: TRBD1 (6 bases). The CDR3 loop spans 13 amino acids. The V gene lost 4 bases and the J gene lost 7 bases, with 13 bases spanning the gap. Per germline, CDR1 SNHLY and CDR2 FYNNEI. This CDR3 is CASSGLGQLEAFF. The CDR3 DNA sequence: TGTGCCAGCAGTGGACTCGGACAGCTTGAAGCTTTCTTT.

The genes are TRBV6-5 and TRBJ1-1, with 10 bases matching TRBD1. V shed 6 bases, J shed 6 bases, and the junction held 4 bases outside the gene matches. The germline V gene has CDR1 MNHEY and CDR2 SVGAGI. The CDR3 spans 13 residues. CDR3 nucleotides: TGTGCCAGCAGGGACAGGGGGTCGGCTGAAGCTTTCTTT. This sequence encodes CASRDRGSAEAFF.

This chain links TRBV19 with TRBJ2-7; 10 bases align to TRBD2. Germline CDR1 reads LNHDA; CDR2 reads SQIVND (reference sequence). There are 16 residues in the CDR3. J was trimmed by 3 bases and V by 6 bases; bases with no gene match: 11. The CDR3 sequence: CASSGRRTSGVYEQYF. The CDR3 DNA reads as TGTGCCAGTAGCGGGCGGCGGACTAGCGGCGTCTACGAGCAGTACTTC. The complete variable domain, with remaining parts taken from reference TRBV19 and TRBJ2-7, reads DGGITQSPKYLFRKEGQNVTLSCEQNLNHDAMYWYRQDPGQGLRLIYYSQIVNDFQKGDIAEGYSVSREKKESFPLTVTSAQKNPTAFYLCASSGRRTSGVYEQYFGPGTRLTVT.

The chain couples TRBV7-2 to TRBJ2-7, with 10 nucleotides matching TRBD1. The CDR3 covers 14 residues. Germline loops: CDR1 SGHTA, CDR2 FQGNSA. The trim removed 1 base at V and 5 bases at J, leaving 2 bases unmatched. CDR3 DNA: TGTGCCAGCAGCTTAGGGGGACAGGGGCACGAGCAGTACTTC. Translating gives CASSLGGQGHEQYF.

V is TRBV6-6 and J is TRBJ1-5; D gene ambiguous. The CDR3 contains 15 residues. V gave up 6 bases and J gave up 3 bases, with 15 bases separating them. In germline, CDR1 is MNHNY, CDR2 SVGAGI (reference sequence). CDR3 nucleotides: TGTGCCAGCAGAGAGACGCGGGGATCCAATCAGCCCCAGCATTTT. This translates into CASRETRGSNQPQHF.

This sequence joins TRBV27 and TRBJ1-2, with 10 bases aligning to TRBD1. Germline V gives CDR1 MNHEY, CDR2 SMNVEV (reference sequence). J lost 5 bases, V lost 6 bases, and 6 bases had no gene match. CDR3 length: 14 residues. CDR3 bases: TGTGCCAGCAGACTGGGACAGGGGAGTTATGGCTACACCTTC. Translating gives CASRLGQGSYGYTF.